This TCR beta chain was identified in a study of cytomegalovirus exposure and HLA in healthy donors. Notes on the study in general: A later analysis reportedly found fewer N-insertions in an Asian-associated ancestry cluster than the roughly 670-donor mean. The authors reported that TCR beta sequences could predict HLA-A and HLA-B alleles. These predictions were accurate for most subjects in the first cohort. Some public TCRs appeared in many individuals, while most sequences were rare.

PCR used 60 Vbeta primers and 13 Jbeta primers. The assay was immunoSEQ multiplex PCR, and TCRdb's table has in-frame clones only and misses some. In the table there are under 250,000 clones, around 77% of which are singletons. The V gene's germline CDR1 is MNHEY and CDR2 SMNVEV (reference sequence). The CDR3 consists of 14 residues. V lost 1 base and J 7 bases, leaving 11 bases between the germline ends. As to this clone: The antigen is unknown. The sample holds other DNA sequences that translate to the same CDR3.

The gene calls are TRBV27 and TRBJ1-5; maybe TRBD1 (5 bases). The receptor's source is a woman aged 25-40 years in good health and CMV-seronegative. Sequencing was carried out using PBMCs. As DNA, the CDR3 is TGTGCCAGCAGTTTATATTTCGGGGGACAGCCCCAGCATTTT. Its translation: CASSLYFGGQPQHF.